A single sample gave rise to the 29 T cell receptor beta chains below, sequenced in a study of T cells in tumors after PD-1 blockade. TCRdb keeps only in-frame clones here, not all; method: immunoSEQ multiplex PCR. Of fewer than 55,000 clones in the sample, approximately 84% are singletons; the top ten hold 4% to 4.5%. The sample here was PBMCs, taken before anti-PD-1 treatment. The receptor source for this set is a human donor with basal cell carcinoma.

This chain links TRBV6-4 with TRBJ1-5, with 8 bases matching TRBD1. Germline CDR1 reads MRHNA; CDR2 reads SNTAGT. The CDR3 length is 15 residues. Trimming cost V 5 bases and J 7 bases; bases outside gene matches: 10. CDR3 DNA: TGTGCCAGCAGTCCCTCGCAGGGGGCAGGGCAGCCCCAGCATTTT. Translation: CASSPSQGAGQPQHF.

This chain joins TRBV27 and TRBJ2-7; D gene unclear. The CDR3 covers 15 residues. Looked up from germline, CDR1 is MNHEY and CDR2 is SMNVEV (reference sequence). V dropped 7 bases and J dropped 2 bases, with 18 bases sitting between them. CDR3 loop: CASTPGAGVAYEQYF. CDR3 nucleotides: TGTGCCAGCACCCCCGGTGCTGGGGTGGCCTACGAGCAGTACTTC.

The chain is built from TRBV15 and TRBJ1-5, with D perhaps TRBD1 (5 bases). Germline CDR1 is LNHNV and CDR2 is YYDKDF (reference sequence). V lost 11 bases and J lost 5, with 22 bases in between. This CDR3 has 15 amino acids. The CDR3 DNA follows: TGTGCCGCGGGGCGTCTTGGAAAGGAGCATCAGCCCCAGCATTTT. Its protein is CAAGRLGKEHQPQHF. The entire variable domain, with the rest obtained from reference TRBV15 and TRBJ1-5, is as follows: DAMVIQNPRYQVTQFGKPVTLSCSQTLNHNVMYWYQQKSSQAPKLLFHYYDKDFNNEADTPDNFQSRRPNTSFCFLDIRSPGLGDTAMYLCAAGRLGKEHQPQHFGDGTRLSIL.

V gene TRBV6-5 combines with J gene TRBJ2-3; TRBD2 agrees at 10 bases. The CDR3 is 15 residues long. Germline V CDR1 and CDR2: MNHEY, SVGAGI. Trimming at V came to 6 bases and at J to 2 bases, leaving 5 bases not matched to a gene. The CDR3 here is CASSRGLAATDTQYF. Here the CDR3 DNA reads TGTGCCAGCAGCCGTGGACTAGCGGCCACAGATACGCAGTATTTT.

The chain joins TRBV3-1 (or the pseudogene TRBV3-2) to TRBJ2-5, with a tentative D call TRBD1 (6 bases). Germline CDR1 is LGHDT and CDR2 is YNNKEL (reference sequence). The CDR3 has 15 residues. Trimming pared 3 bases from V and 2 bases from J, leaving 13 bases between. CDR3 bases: TGTGCCAGCAGCCACCCCTCAGGGGATCAAGAGACCCAGTACTTC. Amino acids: CASSHPSGDQETQYF.

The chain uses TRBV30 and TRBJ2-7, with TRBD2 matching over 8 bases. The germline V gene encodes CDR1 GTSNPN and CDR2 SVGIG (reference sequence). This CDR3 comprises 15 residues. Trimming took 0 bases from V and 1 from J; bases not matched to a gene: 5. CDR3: CAWSVGVAGSYEQYF. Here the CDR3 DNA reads TGTGCCTGGAGTGTAGGGGTAGCGGGGTCCTACGAGCAGTACTTC.

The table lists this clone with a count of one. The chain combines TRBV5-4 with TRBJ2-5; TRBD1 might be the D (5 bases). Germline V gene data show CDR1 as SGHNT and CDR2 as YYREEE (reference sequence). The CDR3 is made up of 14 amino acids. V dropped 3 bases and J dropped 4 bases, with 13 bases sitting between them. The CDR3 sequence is CASSSSKGRETQYF. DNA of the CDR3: TGTGCCAGCAGCTCCTCGAAGGGGCGAGAGACCCAGTACTTC.

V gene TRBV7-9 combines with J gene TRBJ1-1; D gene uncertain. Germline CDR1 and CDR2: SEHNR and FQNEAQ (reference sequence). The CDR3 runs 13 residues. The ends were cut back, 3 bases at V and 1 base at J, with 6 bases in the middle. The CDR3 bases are TGTGCCAGCAGCTTTGCGGGGAACACTGAAGCTTTCTTT. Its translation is CASSFAGNTEAFF.

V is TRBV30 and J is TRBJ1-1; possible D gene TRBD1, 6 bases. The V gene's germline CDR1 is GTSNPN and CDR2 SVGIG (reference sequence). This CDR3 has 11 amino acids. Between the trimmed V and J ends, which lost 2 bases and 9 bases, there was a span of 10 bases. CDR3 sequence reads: CAWSPGTQAFF. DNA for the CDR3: TGTGCCTGGAGTCCCGGGACACAAGCTTTCTTT.

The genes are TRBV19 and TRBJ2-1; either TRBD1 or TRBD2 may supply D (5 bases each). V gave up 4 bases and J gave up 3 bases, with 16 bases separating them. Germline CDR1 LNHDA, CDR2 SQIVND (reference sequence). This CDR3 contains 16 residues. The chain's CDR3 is CASSTFGAVDYNEQFF. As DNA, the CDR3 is TGTGCCAGTAGTACCTTCGGGGCGGTAGACTACAATGAGCAGTTCTTC.

CDR3 loop: CASERGLGYEAFF. The CDR3 coding sequence is TGTGCCAGCGAGAGGGGACTCGGATATGAAGCTTTCTTT. V gene TRBV6-5 combines with J gene TRBJ1-1; D is possibly TRBD1 (5 bases). The germline V and J ends were trimmed by 8 bases and 7 bases, with 17 bases remaining between them. This CDR3 comprises 13 residues. Germline V lookup: CDR1 MNHEY, CDR2 SVGAGI.

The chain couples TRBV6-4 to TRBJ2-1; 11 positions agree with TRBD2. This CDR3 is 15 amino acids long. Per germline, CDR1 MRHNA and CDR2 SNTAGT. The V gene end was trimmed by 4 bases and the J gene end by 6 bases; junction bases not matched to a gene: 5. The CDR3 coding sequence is TGTGCCAGCAGTGTAGCGGGGGGGCAGGTCAATGAGCAGTTCTTC. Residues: CASSVAGGQVNEQFF.

In DNA, the CDR3 is TGTGCCAGCAGCTTGACTAGCGGGGGGGCGAATACGCAGTATTTT. Translated, it gives CASSLTSGGANTQYF. The V and J genes are TRBV5-6 and TRBJ2-3; TRBD2 matches at 13 bases. The CDR3 extends over 15 amino acids. Looked up from germline, CDR1 is SGHDT and CDR2 is YYEEEE. Trimming cost V 1 base and J 7 bases; bases outside gene matches: 3.

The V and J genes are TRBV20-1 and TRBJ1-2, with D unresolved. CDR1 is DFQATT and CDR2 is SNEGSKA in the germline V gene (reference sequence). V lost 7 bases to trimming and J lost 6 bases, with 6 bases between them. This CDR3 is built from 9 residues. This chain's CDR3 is CSGNDGYTF. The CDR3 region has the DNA TGCAGTGGGAACGATGGCTACACCTTC.

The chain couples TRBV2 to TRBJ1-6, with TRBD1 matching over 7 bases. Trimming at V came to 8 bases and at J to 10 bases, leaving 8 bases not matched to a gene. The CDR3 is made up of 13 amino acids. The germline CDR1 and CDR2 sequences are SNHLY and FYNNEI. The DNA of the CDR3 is TGTGCCAGCCCGGGACAGCCTGGCTCACCCCTCCACTTT. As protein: CASPGQPGSPLHF.

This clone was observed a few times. CDR3 sequence reads: CASLAFVSGTGAYEQYF. CDR3 bases: TGTGCCAGCCTGGCTTTCGTTTCCGGGACAGGGGCCTACGAGCAGTACTTC. The gene calls are TRBV2 and TRBJ2-7, with TRBD1 identical over 10 bases. This CDR3 spans 17 amino acids. Germline assignment: CDR1 SNHLY and CDR2 FYNNEI. The V segment lost 8 bases and the J segment 2 bases; nucleotides outside the gene matches: 15.

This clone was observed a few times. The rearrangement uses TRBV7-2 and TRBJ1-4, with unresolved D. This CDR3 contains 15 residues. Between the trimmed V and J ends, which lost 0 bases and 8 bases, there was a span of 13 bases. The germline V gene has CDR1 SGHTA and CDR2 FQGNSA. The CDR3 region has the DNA TGTGCCAGCAGCTTAGCGGGATCCTGGAGCGAAAAACTGTTTTTT. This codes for CASSLAGSWSEKLFF.

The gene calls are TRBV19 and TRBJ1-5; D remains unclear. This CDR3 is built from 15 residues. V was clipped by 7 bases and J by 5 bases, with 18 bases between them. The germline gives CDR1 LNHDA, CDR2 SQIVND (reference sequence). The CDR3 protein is CASKEAPNIDQPQHF. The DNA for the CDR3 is TGTGCCAGTAAAGAAGCCCCGAACATTGATCAGCCCCAGCATTTT.

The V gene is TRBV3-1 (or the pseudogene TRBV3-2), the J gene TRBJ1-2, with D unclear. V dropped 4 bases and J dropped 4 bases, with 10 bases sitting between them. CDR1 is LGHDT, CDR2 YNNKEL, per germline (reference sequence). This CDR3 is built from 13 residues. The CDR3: CASSRGSFYGYTF. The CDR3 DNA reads TGTGCCAGCAGCCGAGGAAGTTTCTATGGCTACACCTTC.

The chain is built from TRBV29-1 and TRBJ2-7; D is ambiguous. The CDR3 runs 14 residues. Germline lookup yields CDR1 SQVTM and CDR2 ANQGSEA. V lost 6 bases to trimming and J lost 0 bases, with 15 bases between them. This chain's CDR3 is CSVVTQVFSYEQYF. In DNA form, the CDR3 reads TGCAGCGTCGTTACGCAGGTGTTCTCCTACGAGCAGTACTTC.

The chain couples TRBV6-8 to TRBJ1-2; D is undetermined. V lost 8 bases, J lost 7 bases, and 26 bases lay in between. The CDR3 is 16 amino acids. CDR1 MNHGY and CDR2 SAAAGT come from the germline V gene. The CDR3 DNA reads TGTGCCAGCGGGGAGGAGAGGTCCTATAATCTGTGTGGCTACACCTTC. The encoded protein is CASGEERSYNLCGYTF.

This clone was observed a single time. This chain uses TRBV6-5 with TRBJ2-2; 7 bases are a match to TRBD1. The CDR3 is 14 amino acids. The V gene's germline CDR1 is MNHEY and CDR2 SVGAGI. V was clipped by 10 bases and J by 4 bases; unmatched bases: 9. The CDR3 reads CAIRPGGSTGELFF. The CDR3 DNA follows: TGTGCCATCCGACCAGGGGGAAGCACCGGGGAGCTGTTTTTT.

The CDR3 region has the DNA TGTGCCATCAGTGCGCTGGAGACGAACACTGAAGCTTTCTTT. It yields the protein CAISALETNTEAFF. V and J are TRBV10-3 and TRBJ1-1; D is unclear. The germline V gene has CDR1 ENHRY and CDR2 SYGVKD. The CDR3 is 14 amino acids. V was clipped by 4 bases and J by 1 base, with 10 bases between them.

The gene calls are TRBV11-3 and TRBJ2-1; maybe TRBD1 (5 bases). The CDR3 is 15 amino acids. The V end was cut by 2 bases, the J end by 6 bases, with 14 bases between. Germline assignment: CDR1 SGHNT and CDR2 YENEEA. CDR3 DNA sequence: TGTGCCAGCAGCTTATCAGGGCTAAAATCCAATGAGCAGTTCTTC. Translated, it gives CASSLSGLKSNEQFF.

The chain's CDR3 is CASSYQGNQPQHF. The CDR3, as DNA: TGTGCCAGCAGTTACCAAGGAAATCAGCCCCAGCATTTT. The chain links TRBV6-5 to TRBJ1-5; D remains ambiguous. Trimming pared 2 bases from V and 4 bases from J, leaving 6 bases between. CDR1 and CDR2 from the germline V gene are MNHEY and SVGAGI. This CDR3 is built from 13 residues.

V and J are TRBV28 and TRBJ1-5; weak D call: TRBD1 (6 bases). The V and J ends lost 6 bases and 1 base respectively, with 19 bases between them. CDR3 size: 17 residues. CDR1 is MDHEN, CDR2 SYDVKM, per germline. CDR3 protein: CASSFSGVTLSNQPQHF. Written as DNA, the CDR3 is TGTGCCAGCAGCTTTTCAGGGGTAACGCTAAGCAATCAGCCCCAGCATTTT.

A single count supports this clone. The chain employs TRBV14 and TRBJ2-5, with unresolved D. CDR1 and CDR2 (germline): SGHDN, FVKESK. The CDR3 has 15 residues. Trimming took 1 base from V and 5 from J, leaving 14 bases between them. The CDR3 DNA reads TGTGCCAGCAGCCAAGCTACCTTGTTTCGGGAGACCCAGTACTTC. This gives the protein CASSQATLFRETQYF.

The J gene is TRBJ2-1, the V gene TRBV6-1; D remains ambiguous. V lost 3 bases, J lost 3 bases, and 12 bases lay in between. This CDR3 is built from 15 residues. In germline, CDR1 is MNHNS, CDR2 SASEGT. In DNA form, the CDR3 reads TGTGCCAGCAGTGATGACGGATCGGTCTACAATGAGCAGTTCTTC. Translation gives CASSDDGSVYNEQFF.

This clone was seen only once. The chain's CDR3 is CASSEGAGAIVTQYF. In nucleotides, the CDR3 is TGTGCCAGCAGTGAAGGGGCAGGCGCGATAGTGACCCAGTACTTC. The V gene is TRBV2, the J gene TRBJ2-5; D not certain. The V end lost 1 base, the J end lost 7 bases, and 16 bases lay between the germline ends. The germline CDR1 and CDR2 sequences are SNHLY and FYNNEI. CDR3 length: 15 residues.